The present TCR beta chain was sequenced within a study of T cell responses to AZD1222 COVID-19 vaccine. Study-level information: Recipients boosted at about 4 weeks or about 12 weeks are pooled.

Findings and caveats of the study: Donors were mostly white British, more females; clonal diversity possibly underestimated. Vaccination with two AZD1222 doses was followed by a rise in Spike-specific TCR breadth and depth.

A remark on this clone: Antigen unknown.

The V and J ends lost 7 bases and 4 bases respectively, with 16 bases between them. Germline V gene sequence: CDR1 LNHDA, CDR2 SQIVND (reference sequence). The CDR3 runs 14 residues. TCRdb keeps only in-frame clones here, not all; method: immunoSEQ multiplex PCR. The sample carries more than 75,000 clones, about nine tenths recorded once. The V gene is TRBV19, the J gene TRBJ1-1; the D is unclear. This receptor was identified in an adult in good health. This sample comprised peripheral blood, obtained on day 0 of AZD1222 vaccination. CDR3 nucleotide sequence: TGTGCCAGTAACGCCCCTACGGTTCGCACTGAAGCTTTCTTT. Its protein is CASNAPTVRTEAFF.